The rows below give T cell receptor beta chains drawn from one sample of a study of T cell responses to AZD1222 COVID-19 vaccine. The data were produced by immunoSEQ multiplex PCR, yet TCRdb's version contains in-frame clones alone and is incomplete. The table records under 95,000 clones, around 88% of them present only once. Sequenced material: peripheral blood, taken 28 days after the second AZD1222 dose. These receptors were collected from an adult who received the AZD1222 COVID-19 vaccine. Both conserved end residues are part of each CDR3. Fields, in order: V gene, clone size, D gene, J gene, CDR3 length, CDR3 DNA, CDR3 protein. D genes are given only for firm matches. A clone size is listed for some rows: how often the clone was seen (once, few, many), or a class if it is expanded.

TRBV18	NA	NA	TRBJ1-1	13	TGTGCCAGCTCCCCTGACCTTCCTAAGGGGGCTTTCTTT	CASSPDLPKGAFF
TRBV19	NA	NA	TRBJ1-5	16	TGTGCCAGTAGTATTTGGGGGCAGGGGAGCAATCAGCCCCAGCATTTT	CASSIWGQGSNQPQHF
TRBV11-2	NA	NA	TRBJ2-2	15	TGTGCCAGCAGCCGTACAGGGGCGGGGACCGGGGAGCTGTTTTTT	CASSRTGAGTGELFF
TRBV30	few	TRBD1	TRBJ1-2	16	TGTGCCTGGAGTCCTGGACAGGGGTTTCCTAACTATGGCTACACCTTC	CAWSPGQGFPNYGYTF
TRBV5-5	once	NA	TRBJ2-7	15	TGTGCCAGCAGCTACCAGGGACTGACTTACGACGAGCAGTACTTC	CASSYQGLTYDEQYF
TRBV11-2	NA	TRBD2	TRBJ2-7	13	TGTGCCAGCGGACTAGCGGGGCCTTACGAGCAGTACTTC	CASGLAGPYEQYF
TRBV30	NA	TRBD1	TRBJ1-4	15	TGTGCCTGGAGCGATACAGGGGCAACTAATGAAAAACTGTTTTTT	CAWSDTGATNEKLFF
TRBV2	NA	NA	TRBJ1-2	16	TGTGCCAGCAGTGGACCCCCTCAGGAGACTAACTATGGCTACACCTTC	CASSGPPQETNYGYTF
TRBV5-8	NA	NA	TRBJ1-3	15	TGTGCCAGCAGCTCCGACAGGAGGGGTGGAAACACCATATATTTT	CASSSDRRGGNTIYF
TRBV4-3	NA	TRBD1	TRBJ1-2	14	TGCGCCAGCAGCCAAGACGGGACAGGGACTTCCTACACCTTC	CASSQDGTGTSYTF
TRBV2	once	NA	TRBJ1-1	14	TGTGCCAGCATCCTGGGACGGATGAACACTGAAGCTTTCTTT	CASILGRMNTEAFF
TRBV3-1/TRBV3-2	NA	NA	TRBJ2-7	15	TGTGCCAGCAGCCCCGGGACGGGAGTTAATTACGAGCAGTACTTC	CASSPGTGVNYEQYF
TRBV7-3	NA	TRBD1	TRBJ1-6	15	TGTGCCAGCAGCTTAAACCGGGACAGCAATTCACCCCTCCACTTT	CASSLNRDSNSPLHF
TRBV5-1	NA	TRBD2	TRBJ2-3	14	TGCGCCAGCAGTACGGGGGGAAACACAGATACGCAGTATTTT	CASSTGGNTDTQYF
TRBV5-6	NA	TRBD1	TRBJ2-2	16	TGTGCCAGCAGCCAGGTTACTAGGGGGCTGACCGGGGAGCTGTTTTTT	CASSQVTRGLTGELFF
TRBV18	NA	TRBD2	TRBJ2-2	15	TGTGCCAGCTCACCAACTAGCGGGAACACCGGGGAGCTGTTTTTT	CASSPTSGNTGELFF
TRBV5-1	NA	TRBD1	TRBJ1-1	16	TGCGCCAGCAGCTTGGGAGGGGGCGCGGGTAAAACTGAAGCTTTCTTT	CASSLGGGAGKTEAFF